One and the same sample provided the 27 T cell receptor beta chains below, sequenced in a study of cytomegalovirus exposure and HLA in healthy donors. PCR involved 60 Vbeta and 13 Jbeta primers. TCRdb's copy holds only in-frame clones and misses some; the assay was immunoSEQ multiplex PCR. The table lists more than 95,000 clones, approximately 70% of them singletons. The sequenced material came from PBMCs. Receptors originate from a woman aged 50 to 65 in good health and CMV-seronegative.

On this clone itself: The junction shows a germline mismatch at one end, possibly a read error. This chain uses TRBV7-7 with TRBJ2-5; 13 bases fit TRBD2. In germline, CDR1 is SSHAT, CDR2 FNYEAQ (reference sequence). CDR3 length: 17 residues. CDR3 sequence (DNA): TGTGCTAGCAGCTTGGGACTAGCGGGATGGCAGATGGAGACCCAGTACTTC. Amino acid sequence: CASSLGLAGWQMETQYF.

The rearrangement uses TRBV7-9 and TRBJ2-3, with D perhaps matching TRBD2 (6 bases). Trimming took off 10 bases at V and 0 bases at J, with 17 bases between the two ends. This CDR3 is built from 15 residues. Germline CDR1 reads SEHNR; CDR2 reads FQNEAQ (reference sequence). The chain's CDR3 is CAIPTRGSSTDTQYF. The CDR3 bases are TGTGCCATCCCCACCCGGGGGTCTAGCACAGATACGCAGTATTTT.

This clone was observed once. CDR3: CASSLGQPEEQYF. For the CDR3, the DNA is TGCGCCAGCAGCTTGGGACAGCCTGAAGAGCAGTACTTC. The chain combines TRBV5-1 with TRBJ2-7, with a tentative D call TRBD1 (5 bases). Germline CDR1 and CDR2: SGHRS and YFSETQ. Trimming took off 0 bases at V and 7 bases at J, with 11 bases between the two ends. This CDR3 is built from 13 residues.

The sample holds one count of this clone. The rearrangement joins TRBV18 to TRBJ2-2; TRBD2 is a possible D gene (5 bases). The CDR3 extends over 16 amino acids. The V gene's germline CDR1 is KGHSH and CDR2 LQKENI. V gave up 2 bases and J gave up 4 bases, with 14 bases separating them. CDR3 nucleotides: TGTGCCAGCTCACCAGAGAGGGTCACGGGCACCGGGGAGCTGTTTTTT. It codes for CASSPERVTGTGELFF.

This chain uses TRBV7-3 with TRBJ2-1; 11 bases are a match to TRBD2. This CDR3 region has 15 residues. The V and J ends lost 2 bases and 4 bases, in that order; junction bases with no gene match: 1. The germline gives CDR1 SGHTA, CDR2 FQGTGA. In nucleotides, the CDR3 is TGTGCCAGCAGCTTAGGGACTAGCGGATACAATGAGCAGTTCTTC. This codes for CASSLGTSGYNEQFF.

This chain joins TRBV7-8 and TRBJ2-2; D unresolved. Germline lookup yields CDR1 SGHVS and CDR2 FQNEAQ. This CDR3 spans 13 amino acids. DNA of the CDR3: TGTGCTCAAGCAAAACGCGAAACCGGGGAGCTGTTTTTT. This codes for CAQAKRETGELFF.

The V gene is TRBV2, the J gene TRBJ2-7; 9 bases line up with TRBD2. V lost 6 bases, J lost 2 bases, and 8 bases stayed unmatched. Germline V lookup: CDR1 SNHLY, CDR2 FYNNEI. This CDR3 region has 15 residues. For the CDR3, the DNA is TGTGCCAGCAGGGTTGAGGTAGCGGGGGCCTACGAGCAGTACTTC. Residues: CASRVEVAGAYEQYF. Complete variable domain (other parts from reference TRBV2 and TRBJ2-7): EPEVTQTPSHQVTQMGQEVILRCVPISNHLYFYWYRQILGQKVEFLVSFYNNEISEKSEIFDDQFSVERPDGSNFTLKIRSTKLEDSAMYFCASRVEVAGAYEQYFGPGTRLTVT.

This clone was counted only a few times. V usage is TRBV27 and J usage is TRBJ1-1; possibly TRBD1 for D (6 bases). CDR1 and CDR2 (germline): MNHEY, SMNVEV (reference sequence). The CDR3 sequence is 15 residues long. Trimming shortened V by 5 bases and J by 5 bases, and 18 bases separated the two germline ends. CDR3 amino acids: CASSPLQGAATEAFF. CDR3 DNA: TGTGCCAGCAGTCCTTTACAGGGTGCGGCGACTGAAGCTTTCTTT.

Here the CDR3 reads CASSLTGNYEQYF. CDR3 nucleotides: TGTGCCAGCAGCTTAACAGGGAACTACGAGCAGTACTTC. The rearrangement uses TRBV7-9 and TRBJ2-7; tentatively, D is TRBD1 (6 bases). The CDR3 covers 13 residues. The germline V gene has CDR1 SEHNR and CDR2 FQNEAQ (reference sequence). V was pared by 2 bases and J by 3 bases, with 8 bases between. Complete variable domain (other parts from reference TRBV7-9 and TRBJ2-7): DTGVSQNPRHKITKRGQNVTFRCDPISEHNRLYWYRQTLGQGPEFLTYFQNEAQLEKSRLLSDRFSAERPKGSFSTLEIQRTEQGDSAMYLCASSLTGNYEQYFGPGTRLTVT.

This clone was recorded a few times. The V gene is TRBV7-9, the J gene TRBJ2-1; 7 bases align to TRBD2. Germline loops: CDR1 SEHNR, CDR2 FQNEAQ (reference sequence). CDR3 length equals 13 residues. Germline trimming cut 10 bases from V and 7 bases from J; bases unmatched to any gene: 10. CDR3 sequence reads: CAMQTSSPNEQFF. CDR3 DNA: TGTGCCATGCAGACTAGCTCACCGAATGAGCAGTTCTTC.

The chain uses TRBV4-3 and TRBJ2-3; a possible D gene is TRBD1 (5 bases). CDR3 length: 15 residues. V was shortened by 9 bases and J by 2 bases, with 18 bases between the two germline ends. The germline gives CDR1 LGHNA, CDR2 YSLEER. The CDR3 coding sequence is TGCGCCAGTCTTGGGTCACAGGACCTCACAGATACGCAGTATTTT. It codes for CASLGSQDLTDTQYF.

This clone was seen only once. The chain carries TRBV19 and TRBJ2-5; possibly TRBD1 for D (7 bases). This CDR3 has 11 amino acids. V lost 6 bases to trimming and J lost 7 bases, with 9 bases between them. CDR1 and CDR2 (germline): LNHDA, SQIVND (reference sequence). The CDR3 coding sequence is TGTGCCAGTAGGCAGGGGGGGACCCAGTACTTC. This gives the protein CASRQGGTQYF.

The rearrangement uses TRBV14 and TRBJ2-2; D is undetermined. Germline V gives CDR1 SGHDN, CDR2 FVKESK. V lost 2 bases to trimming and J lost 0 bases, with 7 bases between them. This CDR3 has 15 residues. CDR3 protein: CASSQRLTNTGELFF. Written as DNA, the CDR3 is TGTGCCAGCAGCCAACGCCTAACGAACACCGGGGAGCTGTTTTTT.

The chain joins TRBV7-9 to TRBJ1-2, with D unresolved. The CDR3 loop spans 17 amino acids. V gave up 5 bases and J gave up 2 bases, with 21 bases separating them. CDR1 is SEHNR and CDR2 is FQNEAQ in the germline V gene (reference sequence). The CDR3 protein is CASSPPERNGYNYGYTF. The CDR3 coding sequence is TGTGCCAGCAGCCCCCCAGAGAGGAACGGATACAACTATGGCTACACCTTC.

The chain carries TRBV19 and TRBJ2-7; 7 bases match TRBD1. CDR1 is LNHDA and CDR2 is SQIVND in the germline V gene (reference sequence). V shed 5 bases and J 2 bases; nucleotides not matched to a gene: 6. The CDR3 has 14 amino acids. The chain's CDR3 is CASSSETGAYEQYF. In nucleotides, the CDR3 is TGTGCCAGTAGTTCAGAAACAGGGGCCTACGAGCAGTACTTC.

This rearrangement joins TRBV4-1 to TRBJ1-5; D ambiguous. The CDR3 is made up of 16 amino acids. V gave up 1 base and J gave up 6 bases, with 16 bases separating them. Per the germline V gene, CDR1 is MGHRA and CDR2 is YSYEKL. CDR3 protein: CASSQVRGRLGQPQHF. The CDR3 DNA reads TGCGCCAGCAGCCAAGTCCGGGGTCGTTTAGGTCAGCCCCAGCATTTT.

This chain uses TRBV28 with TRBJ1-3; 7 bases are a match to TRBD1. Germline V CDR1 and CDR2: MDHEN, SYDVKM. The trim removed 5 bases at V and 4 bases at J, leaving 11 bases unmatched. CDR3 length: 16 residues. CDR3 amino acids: CASSPGGTMWGNTIYF. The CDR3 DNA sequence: TGTGCCAGCAGTCCAGGGGGGACAATGTGGGGAAACACCATATATTTT.

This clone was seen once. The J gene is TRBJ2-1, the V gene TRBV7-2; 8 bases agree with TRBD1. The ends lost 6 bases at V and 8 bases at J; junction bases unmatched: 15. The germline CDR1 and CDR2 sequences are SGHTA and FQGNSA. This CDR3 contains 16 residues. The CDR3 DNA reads TGTGCCAGCAGAGGCCCGGCACAGGGGGGTCCGTATGAGCAGTTCTTC. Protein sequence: CASRGPAQGGPYEQFF.

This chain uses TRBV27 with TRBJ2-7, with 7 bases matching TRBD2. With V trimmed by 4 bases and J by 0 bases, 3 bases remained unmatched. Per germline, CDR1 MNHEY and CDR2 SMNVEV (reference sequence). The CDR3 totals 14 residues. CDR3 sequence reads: CASSSWGGSYEQYF. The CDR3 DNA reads TGTGCCAGCAGTTCGTGGGGGGGCTCCTACGAGCAGTACTTC.

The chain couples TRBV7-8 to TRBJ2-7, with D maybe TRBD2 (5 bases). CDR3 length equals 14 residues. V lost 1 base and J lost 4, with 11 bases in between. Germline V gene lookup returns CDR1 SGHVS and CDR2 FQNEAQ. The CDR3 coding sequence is TGTGCCAGCAGCTTAGTTGGGATAGCGTACGAGCAGTACTTC. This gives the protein CASSLVGIAYEQYF.

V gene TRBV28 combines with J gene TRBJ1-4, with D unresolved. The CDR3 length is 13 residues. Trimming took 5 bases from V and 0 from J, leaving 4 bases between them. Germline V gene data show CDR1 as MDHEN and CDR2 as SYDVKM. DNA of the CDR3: TGTGCCAGCAGTCCTTCAACTAATGAAAAACTGTTTTTT. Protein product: CASSPSTNEKLFF.

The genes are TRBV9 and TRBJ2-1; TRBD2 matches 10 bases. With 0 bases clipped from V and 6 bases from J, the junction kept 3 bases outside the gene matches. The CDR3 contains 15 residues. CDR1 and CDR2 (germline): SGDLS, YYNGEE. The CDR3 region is CASSVVGLAVNEQFF. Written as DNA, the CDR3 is TGTGCCAGCAGCGTAGTTGGACTAGCGGTCAATGAGCAGTTCTTC.

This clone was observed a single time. The DNA for the CDR3 is TGCGCCAGCAGCTTGGAGTTCGTGGTACCAGGGCTTCAGCCCCAGCATTTT. This translates into CASSLEFVVPGLQPQHF. V is TRBV5-1 and J is TRBJ1-5; D is perhaps TRBD1 (5 bases). The CDR3 covers 17 residues. V was pared by 0 bases and J by 6 bases, with 19 bases between. Germline V gene sequence: CDR1 SGHRS, CDR2 YFSETQ.

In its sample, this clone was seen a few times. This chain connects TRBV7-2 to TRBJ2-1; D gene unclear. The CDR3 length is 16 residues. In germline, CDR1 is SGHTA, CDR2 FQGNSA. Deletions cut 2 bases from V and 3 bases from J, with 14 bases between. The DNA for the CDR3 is TGTGCCAGCAGCTTAAACGGCGTGCAGGTCTACAATGAGCAGTTCTTC. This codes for CASSLNGVQVYNEQFF.

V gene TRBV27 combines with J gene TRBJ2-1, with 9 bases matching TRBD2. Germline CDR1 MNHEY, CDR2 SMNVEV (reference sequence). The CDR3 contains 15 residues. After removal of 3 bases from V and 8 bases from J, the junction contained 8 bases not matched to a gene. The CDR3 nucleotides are TGTGCCAGCAGTTTTCGCGGGAGGGCCATCGATGAGCAGTTCTTC. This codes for CASSFRGRAIDEQFF.

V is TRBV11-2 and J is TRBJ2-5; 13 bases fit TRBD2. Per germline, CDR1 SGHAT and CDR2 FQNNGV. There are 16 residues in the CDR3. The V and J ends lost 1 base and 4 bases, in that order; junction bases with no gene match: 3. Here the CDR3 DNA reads TGTGCCAGCAGCTTAGCAGGGACTAGCGGGGTAGAGACCCAGTACTTC. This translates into CASSLAGTSGVETQYF.

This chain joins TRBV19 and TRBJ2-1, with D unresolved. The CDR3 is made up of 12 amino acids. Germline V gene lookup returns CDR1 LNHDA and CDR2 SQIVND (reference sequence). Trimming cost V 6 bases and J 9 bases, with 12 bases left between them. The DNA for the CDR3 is TGTGCCAGTAGATCCCTCGTCAGTGAGCAGTTCTTC. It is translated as CASRSLVSEQFF.